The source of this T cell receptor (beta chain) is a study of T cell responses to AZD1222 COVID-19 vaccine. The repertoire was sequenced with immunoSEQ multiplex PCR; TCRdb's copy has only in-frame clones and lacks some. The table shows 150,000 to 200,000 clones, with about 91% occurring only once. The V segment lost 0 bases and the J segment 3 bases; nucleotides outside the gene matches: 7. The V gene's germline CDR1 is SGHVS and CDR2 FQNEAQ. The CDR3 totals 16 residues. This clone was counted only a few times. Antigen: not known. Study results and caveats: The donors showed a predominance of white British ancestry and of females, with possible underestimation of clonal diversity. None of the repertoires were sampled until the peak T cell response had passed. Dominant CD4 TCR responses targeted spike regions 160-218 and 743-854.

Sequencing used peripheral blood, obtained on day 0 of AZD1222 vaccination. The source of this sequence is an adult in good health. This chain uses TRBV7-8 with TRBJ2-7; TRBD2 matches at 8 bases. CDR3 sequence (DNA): TGTGCCAGCAGCTTAGCAAGCGCGGGAGGCCGCTACGAGCAGTACTTC. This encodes CASSLASAGGRYEQYF.